The 31 T cell receptor beta chains below were found in one sample sequenced in a study of cytomegalovirus exposure and HLA in healthy donors. Primers included in the PCR were 60 Vbeta and 13 Jbeta primers. Generated by immunoSEQ multiplex PCR, the TCRdb table keeps only in-frame clones and is missing some. Found here are about 62,000 clones, roughly 75% of them singletons; the top ten hold approximately 5%. Sequencing was performed on PBMCs. The receptors derive from a woman between 25 and 40 years old in good health and CMV-seronegative.

Concerning this clone itself: The junction departs from the called germline gene at one end, perhaps through a read error. This chain uses TRBV18 with TRBJ1-4; D gene uncertain. The CDR3 is made up of 13 amino acids. CDR1 KGHSH and CDR2 LQKENI come from the germline V gene. This chain's CDR3 is CTSSRQTNEKLFF. The DNA for the CDR3 is TGTACCAGCTCGAGGCAAACTAATGAAAAACTGTTTTTT.

In this sample, this clone turned up a few times. The V gene is TRBV25-1, the J gene TRBJ2-3, with 7 bases that match TRBD1. The CDR3 sequence is 16 residues long. Trimming took 4 bases from V and 0 from J; bases not matched to a gene: 7. The germline V gene has CDR1 MGHDK and CDR2 SYGVNS. CDR3 coding DNA: TGTGCCAGCAGTGGCTACGGGACAGACAGCACAGATACGCAGTATTTT. It yields the protein CASSGYGTDSTDTQYF. Combining the CDR3 with reference TRBV25-1 and TRBJ2-3 gives the whole variable domain EADIYQTPRYLVIGTGKKITLECSQTMGHDKMYWYQQDPGMELHLIHYSYGVNSTEKGDLSSESTVSRIRTEHFPLTLESARPSHTSQYLCASSGYGTDSTDTQYFGPGTRLTVL.

The V call is TRBV15, the J call TRBJ2-1; D may be TRBD2 (6 bases). The V gene's germline CDR1 is LNHNV and CDR2 YYDKDF (reference sequence). This CDR3 has 16 amino acids. V was clipped by 1 base and J by 7 bases, with 17 bases between them. As DNA, the CDR3 is TGTGCCACCAGCAGAGCACCCCGGGGAGGCAAGAATGAGCAGTTCTTC. Protein: CATSRAPRGGKNEQFF.

The J gene is TRBJ1-2, the V gene TRBV7-2; D uncertain. CDR1 and CDR2 from the germline V gene are SGHTA and FQGNSA. The CDR3 length is 14 residues. The V gene lost 0 bases and the J gene lost 3 bases, with 8 bases spanning the gap. CDR3 sequence (DNA): TGTGCCAGCAGCTTAGCGCAGTCCTACTATGGCTACACCTTC. Protein product: CASSLAQSYYGYTF.

This clone was counted a single time. The rearrangement joins TRBV12-5 to TRBJ1-1; D gene uncertain. The CDR3 is made up of 13 amino acids. Germline CDR1 LGHNT, CDR2 FRNRAP. V gave up 0 bases and J gave up 1 base, with 3 bases separating them. The CDR3, as DNA: TGTGCTAGTGGTTTGGTAGCGAACACTGAAGCTTTCTTT. This encodes CASGLVANTEAFF.

This clone appeared a single time. The V gene is TRBV7-9, the J gene TRBJ2-3; 8 nucleotides agree with TRBD1. There are 15 residues in the CDR3. V shed 5 bases and J 8 bases; nucleotides not matched to a gene: 12. Germline loops: CDR1 SEHNR, CDR2 FQNEAQ (reference sequence). The CDR3, as DNA: TGTGCCAGCAGCGCGCCGGGACAGGTGTGGGCTACGCAGTATTTT. Translating gives CASSAPGQVWATQYF.

This chain uses TRBV18 with TRBJ2-5, with 8 bases matching TRBD1. This CDR3 comprises 13 residues. Trimming cost V 0 bases and J 13 bases; bases outside gene matches: 7. Germline V gene lookup returns CDR1 KGHSH and CDR2 LQKENI. DNA for the CDR3: TGTGCCAGCTCACCACCGGACAGGGTTGAAATGTACTTC. Translation gives CASSPPDRVEMYF.

V usage is TRBV18 and J usage is TRBJ2-3; TRBD1 might be the D (8 bases). V dropped 0 bases and J dropped 2 bases, with 12 bases sitting between them. The CDR3 has 16 amino acids. CDR1 and CDR2 from the germline V gene are KGHSH and LQKENI. In DNA form, the CDR3 reads TGTGCCAGCTCACCACCGACAGGGGACTACACAGATACGCAGTATTTT. This codes for CASSPPTGDYTDTQYF.

The chain employs TRBV5-6 and TRBJ2-7; 8 nucleotides line up with TRBD2. Germline V gene data show CDR1 as SGHDT and CDR2 as YYEEEE. Trimming cost V 4 bases and J 6 bases; bases outside gene matches: 3. CDR3 length: 12 residues. The CDR3 nucleotides read TGTGCCAGCAGCAAGGGACTAGGCGAGCAGTACGTC. Encoded protein: CASSKGLGEQYV.

This chain links TRBV6-5 with TRBJ2-7; 7 nucleotides line up with TRBD2. The CDR3 sequence is 12 residues long. Trimming at V came to 6 bases and at J to 7 bases, leaving 6 bases not matched to a gene. CDR1 MNHEY and CDR2 SVGAGI come from the germline V gene. The CDR3 sequence is CASSPIGGEQYF. CDR3 bases: TGTGCCAGCAGCCCTATCGGGGGGGAGCAGTACTTC.

This sequence joins TRBV13 and TRBJ2-6, with D unresolved. Trimming removed 5 bases at V and 0 bases at J, with 5 bases between. In germline, CDR1 is PRHDT, CDR2 FYEKMQ (reference sequence). This CDR3 region has 14 residues. CDR3 region: CASSVYSGANVLTF. The CDR3 DNA reads TGTGCCAGCAGCGTTTACTCTGGGGCCAACGTCCTGACTTTC. The full variable domain, in which reference TRBV13 and TRBJ2-6 provide the parts outside the CDR3, is AAGVIQSPRHLIKEKRETATLKCYPIPRHDTVYWYQQGPGQDPQFLISFYEKMQSDKGSIPDRFSAQQFSDYHSELNMSSLELGDSALYFCASSVYSGANVLTFGAGSRLTVL.

This chain joins TRBV10-1 and TRBJ2-1, with TRBD2 as a possible D gene (5 bases). Trimming cost V 5 bases and J 2 bases, with 13 bases left between them. Per germline, CDR1 WNHNN and CDR2 SYGVQD (reference sequence). The CDR3 runs 15 residues. CDR3 amino acids: CASSSDSYTYNEQFF. The CDR3 DNA sequence: TGCGCCAGCAGTTCGGACTCGTATACCTACAATGAGCAGTTCTTC.

The J gene is TRBJ2-7, the V gene TRBV19; TRBD1 aligns across 12 bases. CDR3 size: 15 residues. J gave up 4 bases and V 7 bases, and 8 bases lay outside the gene matches. Germline CDR1 LNHDA, CDR2 SQIVND (reference sequence). In nucleotides, the CDR3 is TGTGCCAGTAATAGCGGGACAGGGGGCTCTTACGAGCAGTACTTC. Protein sequence: CASNSGTGGSYEQYF.

The chain combines TRBV18 with TRBJ1-3; D might be TRBD1 (6 bases). Germline loops: CDR1 KGHSH, CDR2 LQKENI. V was pared by 4 bases and J by 0 bases, with 22 bases between. This CDR3 comprises 19 residues. The CDR3 bases are TGTGCCAGCTCACACGCCGGGACACAACCCGCTCCCTCTGGAAACACCATATATTTT. Translation gives CASSHAGTQPAPSGNTIYF.

J is TRBJ1-2 and V is TRBV6-4; 9 nucleotides align to TRBD1. Germline V lookup: CDR1 MRHNA, CDR2 SNTAGT. The CDR3 has 15 residues. The V and J ends lost 6 bases and 4 bases, in that order; junction bases with no gene match: 9. The CDR3 DNA reads as TGTGCCAGCAGCGCCGAACAGGGGGCGAGCTATGGCTACACCTTC. It translates to CASSAEQGASYGYTF.

V is TRBV25-1 and J is TRBJ1-2; 7 positions match TRBD1. V was pared by 5 bases and J by 3 bases, with 3 bases of the junction left unmatched. The CDR3 runs to 13 residues. Germline V CDR1 and CDR2: MGHDK, SYGVNS. CDR3 in amino acids: CASSLGQDYGYTF. The CDR3 DNA follows: TGTGCCAGCAGTCTCGGACAGGACTATGGCTACACCTTC.

A few counts support this clone. The J gene is TRBJ2-7, the V gene TRBV2; a weak D match, TRBD1 (6 bases). From germline, CDR1 is SNHLY and CDR2 FYNNEI. The CDR3 spans 14 residues. V was shortened by 5 bases and J by 0 bases, with 11 bases between the two germline ends. The CDR3 loop reads CASSFDRSSYEQYF. The DNA for the CDR3 is TGTGCCAGCAGTTTTGACAGGAGCTCCTACGAGCAGTACTTC.

This chain connects TRBV5-8 to TRBJ2-7; D not resolved. The CDR3 extends over 14 amino acids. CDR1 and CDR2 from the germline V gene are SGHTS and YDEGEE. With 0 bases removed from V and 7 bases from J, the gap between germline ends came to 14 bases. CDR3 in amino acids: CASSLEEAPREQYF. CDR3 in DNA: TGTGCCAGCAGCTTGGAAGAAGCTCCGCGTGAGCAGTACTTC.

The gene calls are TRBV6-1 and TRBJ1-2; D is perhaps TRBD1 (5 bases). Germline loops: CDR1 MNHNS, CDR2 SASEGT. This CDR3 spans 15 amino acids. V was pared by 0 bases and J by 4 bases, with 12 bases between. As DNA, the CDR3 is TGTGCCAGCAGTGAAGCTACAGGAGACCTCTATGGCTACACCTTC. It translates to CASSEATGDLYGYTF.

CDR3: CASSDSKDPRGYEQYF. In nucleotides, the CDR3 is TGTGCCAGCAGTGACTCGAAGGACCCAAGGGGCTACGAGCAGTACTTC. The chain has TRBV6-4 and TRBJ2-7; possibly TRBD1 for D (5 bases). V lost 0 bases to trimming and J lost 3 bases, with 15 bases between them. CDR1 and CDR2 (germline): MRHNA, SNTAGT. This CDR3 comprises 16 residues.

V and J are TRBV18 and TRBJ1-1; 7 nucleotides agree with TRBD1. The CDR3 contains 13 residues. CDR1 KGHSH and CDR2 LQKENI come from the germline V gene. Trimming cost V 4 bases and J 4 bases; bases outside gene matches: 3. CDR3 amino acids: CASSRPGGTEAFF. CDR3 DNA sequence: TGTGCCAGCTCACGCCCAGGGGGCACTGAAGCTTTCTTT.

This clone was observed a handful of times. The rearrangement links TRBV6-6 to TRBJ1-2; D may be TRBD1 (6 bases). Looked up from germline, CDR1 is MNHNY and CDR2 is SVGAGI (reference sequence). Between the trimmed V and J ends, which lost 4 bases and 7 bases, there was a span of 13 bases. This CDR3 has 13 amino acids. Written as DNA, the CDR3 is TGTGCCAGCAGTTCGGGGGGGGGCCGTGGCTACACCTTC. The encoded protein is CASSSGGGRGYTF.

The V gene is TRBV5-1, the J gene TRBJ1-2, with TRBD1 matching 7 bases. J gave up 7 bases and V 0 bases, and 9 bases lay outside the gene matches. The length of the CDR3 is 15 residues. CDR1 and CDR2 from the germline V gene are SGHRS and YFSETQ. CDR3 in DNA: TGCGCCAGCAGCTTGGAGGCAGGGGGGTCAAGTGGCTACACCTTC. Protein: CASSLEAGGSSGYTF.

The chain uses TRBV21-1 and TRBJ2-1; the tabulated D call, TRBD1, remains unverified against the DNA. TRBV21-1 is noted as a pseudogene. This CDR3 spans 14 amino acids. The CDR3 is CASSGAVSYNEQFF. The CDR3 DNA reads TGTGCCAGCAGCGGGGCTGTTTCCTACAATGAGCAGTTCTTC.

This clone occurred once. CDR3 nucleotide sequence: TGTGCCAGCTCACCACCGCTAGGACAGTATCTGAACTATGGCTACACCTTC. Its translation is CASSPPLGQYLNYGYTF. The gene calls are TRBV18 and TRBJ1-2, with D perhaps TRBD1 (6 bases). The germline gives CDR1 KGHSH, CDR2 LQKENI. This CDR3 region has 17 residues. Trimming took 0 bases from V and 2 from J, leaving 16 bases between them.

The chain uses TRBV6-1 and TRBJ2-2; 12 bases fit TRBD2. The CDR3 spans 16 residues. Looked up from germline, CDR1 is MNHNS and CDR2 is SASEGT. Losses at the gene ends were 2 bases for V and 6 bases for J; bases not matched to a gene: 4. CDR3 in amino acids: CASSERPSGRAGELFF. CDR3 nucleotide sequence: TGTGCCAGCAGTGAAAGGCCTAGCGGGAGGGCCGGGGAGCTGTTTTTT.

This clone was observed once. CDR3 coding DNA: TGTGCCAGCAGCTTAGTAGGGGGTTCCGGGCTAGAGACCCAGTACTTC. Protein product: CASSLVGGSGLETQYF. The chain couples TRBV7-9 to TRBJ2-5, with D possibly matching TRBD1 (6 bases). The V gene lost 1 base and the J gene lost 4 bases, with 16 bases spanning the gap. CDR3 length: 16 amino acids. Germline V gives CDR1 SEHNR, CDR2 FQNEAQ (reference sequence).

The CDR3 bases are TGTGCCAGCTCACCCCTCGGGGGTCACGGCACAGATACGCAGTATTTT. Amino acid sequence: CASSPLGGHGTDTQYF. J is TRBJ2-3 and V is TRBV18, with D possibly being TRBD2 (6 bases). The CDR3 has 16 amino acids. Trimming stripped 3 bases from V and 1 base from J, with 14 bases between. Germline values: CDR1 KGHSH, CDR2 LQKENI.

The sample holds a few counts of this clone. CDR3 loop: CASTRGGGYTF. The CDR3 DNA is TGTGCCAGCACCCGAGGGGGAGGCTACACCTTC. The chain couples TRBV7-9 to TRBJ1-2; D might be TRBD1 (6 bases). V gave up 7 bases and J gave up 8 bases, with 11 bases separating them. Per germline, CDR1 SEHNR and CDR2 FQNEAQ (reference sequence). This CDR3 contains 11 residues.

The V and J genes are TRBV4-2 and TRBJ2-7, with 14 bases identical to TRBD2. CDR1 and CDR2 (germline): LGHNA, YNFKEQ. V lost 2 bases, J lost 2 bases, and 20 bases stayed unmatched. There are 22 residues in the CDR3. The CDR3 bases are TGTGCCAGCAGCCAAAAGATAAGGGGACCGGGACTAGCGGGAGTATTACCCTACGAGCAGTACTTC. This codes for CASSQKIRGPGLAGVLPYEQYF.

This sequence joins TRBV27 and TRBJ1-1; D is unclear. Per germline, CDR1 MNHEY and CDR2 SMNVEV (reference sequence). V was shortened by 5 bases and J by 5 bases, with 9 bases between the two germline ends. The CDR3 is 12 amino acids. The chain's CDR3 is CASSRGGTEAFF. The CDR3, as DNA: TGTGCCAGCAGTCGAGGCGGAACTGAAGCTTTCTTT.